This TCR beta chain is drawn from a study of T cells in Graves' hyperthyroidism and ophthalmopathy. Study-level points and caveats: Appearing also in blood were most of the thyroid clonotypes expanded above 0.001. Through a model of 13 V-J features, ophthalmopathy was separated from stable hyperthyroidism.

TCR beta CDR3 region amplification was performed from RNA transcripts. The HTBI primer set drove a first-round RT-PCR of the TCR CDR3. MiXCR, run by TCRdb on the multiplex PCR reads, gives a single entry per CDR3 protein. The sample carries hundreds of thousands of distinct CDR3 sequences, roughly 14% recorded once. This clonotype was found many times. Its antigen is not known. A junction boundary mismatches the germline segment, possibly from a read error. The CDR3 contains 13 residues. From germline, CDR1 is SSHAT and CDR2 FNYEAQ (reference sequence). The source material was blood. The receptor was isolated from a young woman with Graves' hyperthyroidism. The genes are TRBV7-7 and TRBJ2-1; D possibly uses TRBD1 or TRBD2 (5 bases each). The CDR3 DNA reads as TGTGCTAGCAGTCGGCGAAGGGACGCAGAGCAGTTCTTC. This sequence encodes CASSRRRDAEQFF.